The 14 T cell receptor beta chains below come from one sample, sequenced in a study of cytomegalovirus exposure and HLA in healthy donors. PCR used 60 Vbeta primers and 13 Jbeta primers. Clones were read by immunoSEQ multiplex PCR, and TCRdb kept only the in-frame ones, dropping some. The table lists 100,000 to 150,000 clones, about 80% of them singletons. The sample was PBMCs. These receptors were collected from a man aged 35 to 55 in good health and CMV-seronegative.

This chain joins TRBV2 and TRBJ2-7; 11 positions agree with TRBD1. The CDR3 totals 14 residues. V shed 6 bases and J 4 bases; nucleotides not matched to a gene: 5. CDR1 and CDR2 (germline): SNHLY, FYNNEI. CDR3 DNA sequence: TGTGCCAGCAGGGGGACAGGGGGGAATTACGAGCAGTACTTC. It encodes CASRGTGGNYEQYF.

The rearrangement uses TRBV6-5 and TRBJ2-2; 7 nucleotides match TRBD1. V trimming: 6 bases; J trimming: 1 base; junction bases outside the gene matches: 5. Germline assignment: CDR1 MNHEY and CDR2 SVGAGI. The CDR3 consists of 15 residues. CDR3 nucleotides: TGTGCCAGCAGGAGACAGGGCGTGAACACCGGGGAGCTGTTTTTT. Encoded protein: CASRRQGVNTGELFF.

The chain couples TRBV10-2 to TRBJ2-3; D is perhaps TRBD1 (6 bases). The CDR3 is 12 amino acids. CDR1 and CDR2 from the germline V gene are WSHSY and SAAADI. Between the trimmed V and J ends, which lost 2 bases and 9 bases, there was a span of 9 bases. The CDR3 sequence: CASSEGQPTQYF. In DNA, the CDR3 is TGCGCCAGCAGTGAGGGACAGCCGACGCAGTATTTT.

The chain employs TRBV7-2 and TRBJ2-2; D is possibly TRBD1 (6 bases). V was pared by 4 bases and J by 3 bases, with 15 bases between. The V gene's germline CDR1 is SGHTA and CDR2 FQGNSA. The CDR3 is 16 amino acids. The CDR3 region is CASSSRTAWDTGELFF. In DNA form, the CDR3 reads TGTGCCAGCAGCTCCCGGACAGCCTGGGACACCGGGGAGCTGTTTTTT.

In this sample, this clone turned up once. The chain employs TRBV6-5 and TRBJ2-3; D is perhaps TRBD2 (6 bases). Looked up from germline, CDR1 is MNHEY and CDR2 is SVGAGI. V gave up 2 bases and J gave up 2 bases, with 14 bases separating them. The CDR3 contains 16 residues. Here the CDR3 reads CASSYGGGRNTDTQYF. CDR3 in DNA: TGTGCCAGCAGTTACGGTGGTGGGAGGAACACAGATACGCAGTATTTT.

The chain joins TRBV10-3 to TRBJ1-2, with 8 bases that match TRBD1. CDR1 and CDR2 (germline): ENHRY, SYGVKD. The J segment lost 4 bases and the V segment lost 3 bases, leaving 22 bases of the junction unmatched. The CDR3 length is 20 residues. The CDR3 DNA is TGTGCCATCAGTGACCTCCGGACAGGGCTTACTCATACGAATATCTATGGCTACACCTTC. The encoded protein is CAISDLRTGLTHTNIYGYTF.

The chain is built from TRBV28 and TRBJ2-1; D remains ambiguous. Germline CDR1 MDHEN, CDR2 SYDVKM. V lost 1 base and J lost 1, with 8 bases in between. CDR3 length: 15 amino acids. The CDR3 nucleotides are TGTGCCAGCAGTTTATCAGGCAGTTCCTACAATGAGCAGTTCTTC. Translating it yields CASSLSGSSYNEQFF.

The V gene is TRBV5-6, the J gene TRBJ1-6, with 8 bases that match TRBD1. V shed 5 bases, J shed 8 bases, and the junction held 6 bases outside the gene matches. This CDR3 contains 14 residues. Germline loops: CDR1 SGHDT, CDR2 YYEEEE. The CDR3 protein is CASSYGQGDSPLHF. The DNA for the CDR3 is TGTGCCAGCAGTTATGGACAGGGAGATTCACCCCTCCACTTT.

This rearrangement joins TRBV2 to TRBJ1-3, with a tentative D call TRBD1 (5 bases). This CDR3 has 15 amino acids. Germline V lookup: CDR1 SNHLY, CDR2 FYNNEI. Trimming removed 1 base at V and 9 bases at J, with 16 bases between. CDR3 in amino acids: CASSEGGALRGTIYF. In DNA form, the CDR3 reads TGTGCCAGCAGTGAAGGAGGGGCTCTGCGGGGCACCATATATTTT.

The chain has TRBV9 and TRBJ2-2, with D tentatively TRBD1 (6 bases). Trimming shortened V by 0 bases and J by 1 base, and 22 bases separated the two germline ends. Germline CDR1 and CDR2: SGDLS and YYNGEE. The CDR3 spans 20 residues. The CDR3 loop reads CASSVVPTTGISVNTGELFF. CDR3 bases: TGTGCCAGCAGCGTAGTCCCAACAACAGGGATTTCCGTGAACACCGGGGAGCTGTTTTTT.

The chain recombines TRBV15 with TRBJ2-7; D may be TRBD2 (6 bases). The germline V and J ends were trimmed by 3 bases and 0 bases, with 9 bases remaining between them. Germline CDR1 and CDR2: LNHNV and YYDKDF (reference sequence). The CDR3 length is 14 residues. CDR3 sequence: CATSRLEGSYEQYF. CDR3 nucleotides: TGTGCCACCAGCAGGTTGGAGGGCTCCTACGAGCAGTACTTC.

The rearrangement uses TRBV5-1 and TRBJ1-2; perhaps TRBD1 as D (5 bases). The CDR3 extends over 13 amino acids. The germline V and J ends were trimmed by 3 bases and 6 bases, with 12 bases remaining between them. Per germline, CDR1 SGHRS and CDR2 YFSETQ. The DNA for the CDR3 is TGCGCCAGCAGCTCCCCGGGGGGAGATGGCTACACCTTC. It codes for CASSSPGGDGYTF.

The genes are TRBV29-1 and TRBJ1-2; D is undetermined. The CDR3 has 12 amino acids. V lost 4 bases and J 4 bases, leaving 10 bases between the germline ends. Germline V gene lookup returns CDR1 SQVTM and CDR2 ANQGSEA. CDR3 in DNA: TGCAGCGTTGTAACCGGGGTCTATGGCTACACCTTC. Its translation: CSVVTGVYGYTF.

The J gene is TRBJ2-1, the V gene TRBV2; 9 bases agree with TRBD1. The length of the CDR3 is 14 residues. Germline V lookup: CDR1 SNHLY, CDR2 FYNNEI. J lost 4 bases, V lost 7 bases, and 5 bases had no gene match. The DNA for the CDR3 is TGTGCCAGCACGTCAGGACAGGGGTACAATGAGCAGTTCTTC. It codes for CASTSGQGYNEQFF.